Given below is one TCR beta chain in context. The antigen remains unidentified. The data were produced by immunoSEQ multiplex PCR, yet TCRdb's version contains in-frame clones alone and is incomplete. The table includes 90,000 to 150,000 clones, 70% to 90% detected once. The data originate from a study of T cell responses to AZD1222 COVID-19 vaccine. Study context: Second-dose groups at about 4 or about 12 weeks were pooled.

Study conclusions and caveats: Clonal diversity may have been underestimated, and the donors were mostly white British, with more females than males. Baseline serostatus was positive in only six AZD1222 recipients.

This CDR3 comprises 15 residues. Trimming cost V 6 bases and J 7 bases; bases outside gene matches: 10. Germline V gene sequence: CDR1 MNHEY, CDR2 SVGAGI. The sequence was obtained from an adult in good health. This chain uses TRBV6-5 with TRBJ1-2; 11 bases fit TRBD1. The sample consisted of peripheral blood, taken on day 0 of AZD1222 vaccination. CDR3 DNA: TGTGCCAGCAGCGACGGGGGGACAGGGGGTTTTGGCTACACCTTC. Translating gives CASSDGGTGGFGYTF.